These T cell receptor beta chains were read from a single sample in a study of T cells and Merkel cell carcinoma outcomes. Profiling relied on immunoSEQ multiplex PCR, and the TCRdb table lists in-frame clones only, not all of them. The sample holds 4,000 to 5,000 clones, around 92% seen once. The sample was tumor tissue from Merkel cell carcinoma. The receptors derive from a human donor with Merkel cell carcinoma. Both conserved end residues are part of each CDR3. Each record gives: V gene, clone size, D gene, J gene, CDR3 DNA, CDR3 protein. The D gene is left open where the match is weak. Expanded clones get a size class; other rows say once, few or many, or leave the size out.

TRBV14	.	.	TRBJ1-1	TGTGCCAGTAGCCAAGGGGAGAACACTGAAGCTTTCTTT	CASSQGENTEAFF
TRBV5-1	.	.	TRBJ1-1	TGCGCCAGCAGCTTGACGCTCAGGAGGGACACTGAAGCTTTCTTT	CASSLTLRRDTEAFF
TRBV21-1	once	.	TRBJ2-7	TGTGCCAGCAGGGCATTTCCGGGGGGCGCGTACGAGCAGTACTTC	CASRAFPGGAYEQYF
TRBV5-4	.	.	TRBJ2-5	TGTGCCAGCAGCTTGGGGGCAGAGGTGGCGACCCAGTACTTC	CASSLGAEVATQYF
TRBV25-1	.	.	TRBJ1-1	TGTGCCAGCAGTGACTCCGGACAGCCGAACACTGAAGCTTTCTTT	CASSDSGQPNTEAFF
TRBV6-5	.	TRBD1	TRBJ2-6	TGTGCCACCGGACAGGGTCGGGATGGGGCCAACGTCCTGACTTTC	CATGQGRDGANVLTF
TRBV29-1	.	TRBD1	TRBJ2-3	TGCAGCGTTGGAGGGACAGGCACAGATACGCAGTATTTT	CSVGGTGTDTQYF
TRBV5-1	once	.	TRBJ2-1	TGCGCCAGCAGCTTGGCTGGTGGGGACTACAATGAGCAGTTCTTC	CASSLAGGDYNEQFF
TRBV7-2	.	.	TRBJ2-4	TGTGCCAGCAGCTTAGTAGGGCTAGCCAAAAACATTCAGTACTTC	CASSLVGLAKNIQYF
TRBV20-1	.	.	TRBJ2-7	TGCAGTGCCAGGGACTCCTACGAGCAGTACTTC	CSARDSYEQYF